These T cell receptor beta chains were read from a single sample in a study of T cells in Graves' hyperthyroidism and ophthalmopathy. Each CDR3 protein gets one entry after TCRdb re-called the multiplex PCR reads with MiXCR. The sample has some 500,000 distinct CDR3 sequences; around 24% are singletons. What was sequenced was blood. These receptors all come from a woman in her thirties with Graves' ophthalmopathy. Both conserved end residues are part of each CDR3. The D gene is left open where the match is weak. Rows give clone size only sometimes, using once, few, many, or a class for an expanded clone.

CDR3 length	clone size	D gene	V gene	J gene	CDR3 protein	CDR3 DNA
14	many	TRBD1	TRBV20-1	TRBJ1-2	CSASEGGAGYGYTF	TGCAGTGCTAGTGAAGGGGGCGCGGGCTATGGCTACACCTTC
15	many	-	TRBV9	TRBJ1-1	CASSFSGGSNTEAFF	TGTGCCAGCAGCTTCTCGGGGGGATCGAACACTGAAGCTTTCTTT
19	many	TRBD1	TRBV20-1	TRBJ1-5	CSARGDRDTPSYSNQPQHF	TGCAGTGCTAGAGGCGACAGGGACACGCCATCATATAGCAATCAGCCCCAGCATTTT
14	few	-	TRBV15	TRBJ1-1	CATRGGTKNTEAFF	TGTGCCACCAGGGGGGGGACCAAGAACACTGAAGCTTTCTTT
13	-	TRBD1	TRBV3-1	TRBJ1-2	CASSYRDRDGYTF	TGTGCCAGCAGCTACCGGGACAGGGATGGCTACACCTTC
15	-	-	TRBV6-1	TRBJ1-2	CASSPRTPDHYGYTF	TGTGCCAGCAGTCCTCGGACTCCGGACCACTATGGCTACACCTTC
13	many	-	TRBV13	TRBJ2-5	CASSIGTSGTQYF	TGTGCCAGCAGCATAGGGACGTCAGGGACCCAGTACTTC
15	many	TRBD1	TRBV20-1	TRBJ1-1	CSALPGGRSNTEAFF	TGCAGTGCTCTTCCAGGGGGCCGATCGAACACTGAAGCTTTCTTT
13	many	TRBD1	TRBV11-2	TRBJ1-1	CASSSGTATAAFF	TGTGCCAGCAGCTCAGGGACAGCAACAGCGGCTTTCTTT
14	-	TRBD2	TRBV5-5	TRBJ2-7	CASSPGLAGWEQYF	TGTGCCAGCAGCCCTGGACTAGCGGGGTGGGAGCAGTACTTC
14	few	TRBD2	TRBV12-3/TRBV12-4	TRBJ2-7	CASSGLAGAYEQYF	TGTGCCAGCAGTGGACTAGCGGGAGCCTACGAGCAGTACTTC
16	few	-	TRBV11-2	TRBJ1-6	CASSPSWSSYNSPLHF	TGTGCCAGCAGCCCCTCCTGGAGCTCCTATAATTCACCCCTCCACTTT
15	many	-	TRBV5-1	TRBJ1-1	CASSFSPVMNTEAFF	TGCGCCAGCAGCTTCTCCCCTGTGATGAACACTGAAGCTTTCTTT
15	many	-	TRBV7-2	TRBJ1-2	CASSLGEGLNYGYTF	TGTGCCAGCAGCTTAGGGGAGGGGCTTAACTATGGCTACACCTTC
15	many	-	TRBV5-1	TRBJ1-1	CASSLNSGGGTEAFF	TGCGCCAGCAGCTTGAATAGCGGGGGCGGCACTGAAGCTTTCTTT
14	many	-	TRBV4-2	TRBJ2-7	CASSQERLSYEQYF	TGTGCCAGCAGCCAAGAACGCCTCTCCTACGAGCAGTACTTC
16	many	-	TRBV12-3/TRBV12-4	TRBJ1-5	CASSLTWGDSNQPQHF	TGTGCCAGCAGTTTAACGTGGGGAGATAGCAATCAGCCCCAGCATTTT
14	few	-	TRBV5-1	TRBJ1-1	CASSWTSVNTEAFF	TGCGCCAGCAGCTGGACATCCGTGAACACTGAAGCTTTCTTT
13	many	TRBD2	TRBV6-2/TRBV6-3	TRBJ2-5	CASTRGGGETQYF	TGTGCCAGCACCCGGGGGGGCGGGGAGACCCAGTACTTC
13	many	-	TRBV28	TRBJ2-7	CASDNRATYEQYF	TGTGCCAGCGACAACAGGGCAACCTACGAGCAGTACTTC
12	many	-	TRBV29-1	TRBJ2-7	CSATGNDYEQYF	TGCAGCGCGACCGGGAACGACTACGAGCAGTACTTC
17	many	TRBD1	TRBV2	TRBJ1-1	CASSGGTVWNSNTEAFF	TGTGCCAGCAGTGGAGGGACAGTATGGAATTCGAACACTGAAGCTTTCTTT
14	many	-	TRBV6-2/TRBV6-3	TRBJ1-1	CASSPIGGGTEAFF	TGTGCCAGCAGCCCCATAGGGGGGGGGACTGAAGCTTTCTTT
16	few	-	TRBV18	TRBJ1-5	CASSPRAGGVHQPQHF	TGTGCCAGCTCACCCCGAGCGGGGGGGGTGCATCAGCCCCAGCATTTT
15	-	-	TRBV12-3/TRBV12-4	TRBJ1-2	CASSLTGPTTVGYTF	TGTGCCAGCAGTTTAACAGGGCCCACTACTGTTGGCTACACCTTC
14	-	-	TRBV28	TRBJ2-7	CASSLTGSLHEQYF	TGTGCCAGCAGTTTGACAGGCTCTCTACACGAGCAGTACTTC
16	-	-	TRBV4-2	TRBJ2-2	CASSQERSEGTGELFF	TGTGCCAGCAGCCAAGAGCGGTCGGAGGGGACCGGGGAGCTGTTTTTT
14	few	-	TRBV10-3	TRBJ1-1	CAISEFRADTEAFF	TGTGCCATCAGTGAGTTTAGGGCGGACACTGAAGCTTTCTTT
17	many	-	TRBV4-1	TRBJ2-7	CASSQFFGTYESYEQYF	-
14	-	-	TRBV2	TRBJ1-5	CASSENVVNQPQHF	TGTGCCAGCAGTGAAAACGTAGTGAATCAGCCCCAGCATTTT
13	many	-	TRBV7-3	TRBJ1-1	CASSPGPNTEAFF	TGTGCCAGCAGCCCAGGGCCAAACACTGAAGCTTTCTTT
11	few	-	TRBV6-2/TRBV6-3	TRBJ1-2	CASSNGEGYTF	TGTGCCAGCAGCAACGGAGAAGGCTACACCTTC
14	many	-	TRBV12-3/TRBV12-4	TRBJ1-5	CASSPGDIGQPQHF	TGTGCCAGCAGTCCAGGGGACATCGGTCAGCCCCAGCATTTT
16	few	-	TRBV4-1	TRBJ2-7	CASSPLHLAGTYEQYF	TGCGCCAGCAGCCCCCTACACTTAGCAGGAACCTACGAGCAGTACTTC
15	many	TRBD1	TRBV19	TRBJ2-7	CASSYAGGPPYEQYF	TGTGCCAGTAGTTACGCAGGGGGACCTCCCTACGAGCAGTACTTC
14	many	-	TRBV2	TRBJ2-7	CASKRQIQTYEQYF	TGTGCCAGCAAGAGACAGATACAAACCTACGAGCAGTACTTC
12	many	-	TRBV20-1	TRBJ1-2	CSARRGMSGYTF	TGCAGTGCTAGAAGGGGGATGAGTGGCTACACCTTC
15	few	TRBD1	TRBV29-1	TRBJ2-2	CSARAETGGTGELFF	TGCAGCGCCCGAGCCGAAACAGGGGGCACCGGGGAGCTGTTTTTT
15	few	TRBD1	TRBV9	TRBJ1-2	CASSVVRQGDYGYTF	TGTGCCAGCAGCGTAGTTAGACAGGGCGACTATGGCTACACCTTC
14	many	-	TRBV27	TRBJ1-1	CASSLRDKNTEAFF	TGTGCCAGCAGTCTCCGGGACAAGAACACTGAAGCTTTCTTT
14	many	TRBD1	TRBV27	TRBJ2-7	CASSYNRGNHEQYF	TGTGCCAGCAGTTATAACAGGGGGAACCACGAGCAGTACTTC
13	many	-	TRBV28	TRBJ1-2	CASSYRGARGYTF	TGTGCCAGCAGTTATCGGGGGGCACGTGGCTACACCTTC
15	many	-	TRBV4-3	TRBJ1-5	CASSQDIGPGQPQHF	TGCGCCAGCAGCCAAGATATAGGGCCGGGTCAGCCCCAGCATTTT
15	many	TRBD1	TRBV7-2	TRBJ2-7	CASSPQSGTAPQEHF	TGTGCCAGCAGCCCACAATCCGGGACAGCCCCGCAAGAACACTTC
16	many	-	TRBV12-5	TRBJ1-1	CASGLRAGSWGTEAFF	TGTGCTAGTGGTTTACGGGCAGGGTCGTGGGGAACTGAAGCTTTCTTT
16	many	-	TRBV2	TRBJ2-5	CASSEGSASQQETQYF	TGTGCCAGCAGTGAAGGGTCGGCTAGCCAACAAGAGACCCAGTACTTC
17	few	-	TRBV27	TRBJ1-1	CASSFSVGRTLNTEAFF	TGTGCCAGCAGTTTTTCGGTGGGCAGGACTTTGAACACTGAAGCTTTCTTT
15	many	TRBD1	TRBV11-2	TRBJ2-7	CASSLVGQGVYEQYF	TGTGCCAGCAGCTTAGTGGGACAGGGGGTCTACGAGCAGTACTTC